This T cell receptor beta chain was documented in a study of EBV T-cell therapy then PD-1 blockade in nasopharyngeal carcinoma. CDR3 length: 16 amino acids. The germline CDR1 and CDR2 sequences are ENHRY and SYGVKD. The J segment lost 6 bases and the V segment lost 2 bases, leaving 8 bases of the junction unmatched. Time point described: 266 days after commencement of treatment, after nivolumab therapy. Treatment: AdE1-LMPpoly-expanded autologous EBV-specific T-cell therapy followed by anti-PD-1 nivolumab. Clones were sequenced by immunoSEQ multiplex PCR, and TCRdb holds only the in-frame ones, with some missing. The sample records 20,000 to 25,000 clones, roughly 80% being singletons. The count of this clone is one. What it recognizes is unknown.

V usage is TRBV10-3 and J usage is TRBJ2-2; 8 bases are a match to TRBD1. The sample in question was CD8+ T cells from blood, obtained at roughly day 270 from a patient whose treatment included autologous EBV-specific T cells and nivolumab. This sequence was found in a man aged 40-55 years with nasopharyngeal carcinoma. CDR3 nucleotide sequence: TGTGCCATCAGTGAGATCGGGCCAGGGGGCGCCGGGGAGCTGTTTTTT. Amino acid sequence: CAISEIGPGGAGELFF.